The 15 T cell receptor beta chains listed next were all sequenced from one sample in a study of shared clonotypes between healthy human individuals. Repertoires were generated with immunoSEQ multiplex PCR, while TCRdb's copy carries only in-frame clones and drops some. This table holds a few million clones, around 90% found once. The specimen was naive CD4+ T cells from PBMCs. The subset is: CD45RA+ positively selected. These receptors were taken from a man younger than 30 in good health. Some clones in this sample may be carry-over from other donors' samples.

To note about this clone: Other nucleotide sequences from this sample produce the same CDR3. The V gene is TRBV27, the J gene TRBJ2-1; 14 bases agree with TRBD2. Losses at the gene ends were 6 bases for V and 7 bases for J; bases not matched to a gene: 5. CDR3 length equals 15 residues. The germline V gene has CDR1 MNHEY and CDR2 SMNVEV (reference sequence). The CDR3 loop reads CASSLTSGRGNEQFF. The CDR3 coding sequence is TGTGCCAGCAGCCTGACTAGCGGGAGGGGGAATGAGCAGTTCTTC.

The chain recombines TRBV7-3 with TRBJ1-1; no firm D call. The length of the CDR3 is 13 residues. Between the trimmed V and J ends, which lost 4 bases and 1 base, there was a span of 7 bases. Germline CDR1 reads SGHTA; CDR2 reads FQGTGA. The CDR3 spells CASSSTPNTEAFF. DNA for the CDR3: TGTGCCAGCAGCTCAACTCCGAACACTGAAGCTTTCTTT.

The chain employs TRBV18 and TRBJ2-5; no reliable D call. V lost 6 bases to trimming and J lost 5 bases, with 10 bases between them. CDR3 length: 12 amino acids. CDR1 KGHSH and CDR2 LQKENI come from the germline V gene. Here the CDR3 reads CASSQNLETQYF. CDR3 DNA sequence: TGTGCCAGCTCCCAAAATTTGGAGACCCAGTACTTC. Full variable domain (rest looked up from reference TRBV18 and TRBJ2-5): NAGVMQNPRHLVRRRGQEARLRCSPMKGHSHVYWYRQLPEEGLKFMVYLQKENIIDESGMPKERFSAEFPKEGPSILRIQQVVRGDSAAYFCASSQNLETQYFGPGTRLLVL.

The chain uses TRBV5-6 and TRBJ2-1; possibly TRBD1 for D (5 bases). Per the germline V gene, CDR1 is SGHDT and CDR2 is YYEEEE. V lost 4 bases, J lost 2 bases, and 19 bases lay in between. The CDR3 covers 17 residues. This CDR3 reads CASSNLDGLQAYNEQFF. The CDR3 DNA sequence: TGTGCCAGCAGCAATCTAGACGGCCTACAGGCCTACAATGAGCAGTTCTTC.

The rearrangement joins TRBV7-2 to TRBJ2-7; 7 bases map to TRBD1. The CDR3 consists of 14 residues. V lost 3 bases to trimming and J lost 1 base; unmatched junction nucleotides: 3. Per germline, CDR1 SGHTA and CDR2 FQGNSA. Here the CDR3 DNA reads TGTGCCAGCAGCTTGCGGACAGGTTCCTACGAGCAGTACTTC. As protein: CASSLRTGSYEQYF.

The chain employs TRBV7-8 and TRBJ2-7, with D maybe TRBD1 (6 bases). Looked up from germline, CDR1 is SGHVS and CDR2 is FQNEAQ. This CDR3 has 17 amino acids. V gave up 1 base and J gave up 5 bases, with 21 bases separating them. The CDR3 here is CASSLGGSGTWGDEQYF. CDR3 in DNA: TGTGCCAGCAGCTTAGGGGGATCCGGGACATGGGGCGACGAGCAGTACTTC. Full variable domain (remainder filled in from reference TRBV7-8 and TRBJ2-7): GAGVSQSPRYKVAKRGQDVALRCDPISGHVSLFWYQQALGQGPEFLTYFQNEAQLDKSGLPSDRFFAERPEGSVSTLKIQRTQQEDSAVYLCASSLGGSGTWGDEQYFGPGTRLTVT.

CDR3 DNA sequence: TGTGCCAGCAGCTTGATACCAGACCCGGGACTAGCGGGAGTTGAGCAGTACTTC. Protein product: CASSLIPDPGLAGVEQYF. The chain carries TRBV7-6 and TRBJ2-7; 14 bases match TRBD2. Germline lookup yields CDR1 SGHVS and CDR2 FNYEAQ. The CDR3 has 18 amino acids. With 3 bases clipped from V and 7 bases from J, the junction kept 14 bases outside the gene matches.

V and J are TRBV5-6 and TRBJ2-5; 12 nucleotides align to TRBD2. Germline V gene data show CDR1 as SGHDT and CDR2 as YYEEEE. Losses at the gene ends were 1 base for V and 4 bases for J; bases not matched to a gene: 5. The CDR3 consists of 16 residues. Here the CDR3 reads CASSLMTSGSLETQYF. CDR3 bases: TGTGCCAGCAGCTTGATGACTAGCGGGAGTCTAGAGACCCAGTACTTC.

The chain is built from TRBV5-1 and TRBJ2-6; D is perhaps TRBD2 (5 bases). With 2 bases removed from V and 0 bases from J, the gap between germline ends came to 12 bases. The CDR3 totals 17 residues. Germline V gives CDR1 SGHRS, CDR2 YFSETQ. CDR3 amino acids: CASSFGVGGSGANVLTF. DNA for the CDR3: TGCGCCAGCAGCTTTGGGGTTGGAGGCTCTGGGGCCAACGTCCTGACTTTC.

This chain uses TRBV18 with TRBJ1-1; D remains unclear. CDR1 is KGHSH and CDR2 is LQKENI in the germline V gene. The CDR3 runs to 15 residues. Trimming cost V 2 bases and J 4 bases, with 14 bases left between them. CDR3 region: CASSPDTGDSTEAFF. The CDR3 DNA reads TGTGCCAGCTCACCAGATACGGGAGATAGCACTGAAGCTTTCTTT.

The CDR3 is CASSPPGQRLYGYTF. The DNA of the CDR3 is TGTGCCAGCAGTCCACCGGGACAGCGACTCTATGGCTACACCTTC. The chain uses TRBV28 and TRBJ1-2; 7 nucleotides line up with TRBD1. The junction had 10 bases not matched to a gene; V was cut back by 5 bases and J by 4 bases. The germline CDR1 and CDR2 sequences are MDHEN and SYDVKM. The CDR3 has 15 amino acids.

As concerns this clone: Other DNA sequences in this specimen translate into the identical CDR3. The V call is TRBV5-1, the J call TRBJ1-3, with D hard to call. The CDR3 length is 14 residues. The germline V gene encodes CDR1 SGHRS and CDR2 YFSETQ. V gave up 2 bases and J gave up 1 base, with 7 bases separating them. In DNA, the CDR3 is TGCGCCAGCAGCTTCGACGGATCTGGAAACACCATATATTTT. Translation: CASSFDGSGNTIYF.

The chain has TRBV25-1 and TRBJ1-5, with D uncertain. Germline V gene sequence: CDR1 MGHDK, CDR2 SYGVNS. V dropped 7 bases and J dropped 2 bases, with 6 bases sitting between them. The CDR3 is 12 residues long. CDR3 sequence: CASNGGNQPQHF. The DNA of the CDR3 is TGTGCCAGCAATGGAGGCAATCAGCCCCAGCATTTT.

The CDR3 loop reads CASSRPGLSNQPQHF. Written as DNA, the CDR3 is TGTGCCAGCAGCAGACCAGGGTTGAGCAATCAGCCCCAGCATTTT. The rearrangement uses TRBV6-5 and TRBJ1-5, with D possibly being TRBD1 (5 bases). CDR1 is MNHEY, CDR2 SVGAGI, per germline. This CDR3 is built from 15 residues. V was clipped by 6 bases and J by 1 base, with 13 bases between them.

This rearrangement joins TRBV19 to TRBJ2-6; 7 bases align to TRBD2. The length of the CDR3 is 18 residues. Germline V gene lookup returns CDR1 LNHDA and CDR2 SQIVND (reference sequence). V trimming: 3 bases; J trimming: 0 bases; junction bases outside the gene matches: 8. The CDR3 sequence: CASSMREPFYSGANVLTF. In DNA, the CDR3 is TGTGCCAGTAGTATGCGGGAGCCATTCTACTCTGGGGCCAACGTCCTGACTTTC.